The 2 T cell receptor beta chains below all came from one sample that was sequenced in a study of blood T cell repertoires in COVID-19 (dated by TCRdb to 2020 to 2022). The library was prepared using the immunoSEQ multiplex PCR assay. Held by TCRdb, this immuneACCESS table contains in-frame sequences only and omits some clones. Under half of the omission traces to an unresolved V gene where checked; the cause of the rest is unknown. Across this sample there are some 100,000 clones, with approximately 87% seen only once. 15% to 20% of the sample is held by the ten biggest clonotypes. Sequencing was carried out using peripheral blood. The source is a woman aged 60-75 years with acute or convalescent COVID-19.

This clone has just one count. The CDR3 loop reads CASRVNRGLTIYF. CDR3 nucleotides: TGTGCCAGCAGAGTAAACAGGGGCCTCACCATATATTTT. The chain has TRBV6-5 and TRBJ1-3, with 7 nucleotides matching TRBD1. The CDR3 has 13 amino acids. The V and J ends lost 6 bases and 9 bases, in that order; junction bases with no gene match: 8. Germline lookup yields CDR1 MNHEY and CDR2 SVGAGI.

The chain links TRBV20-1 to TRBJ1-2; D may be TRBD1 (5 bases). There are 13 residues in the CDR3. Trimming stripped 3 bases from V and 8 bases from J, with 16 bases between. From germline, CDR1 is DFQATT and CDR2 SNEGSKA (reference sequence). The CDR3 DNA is TGCAGTGCTAGTCCGGACACGCCGCGAGGCTACACCTTC. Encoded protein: CSASPDTPRGYTF.